What follows is one TCR beta chain and its context. The antigen is not known. MiXCR was run by TCRdb on the 5' RACE reads, yielding one entry per CDR3 protein. The sample shows 190,000 or so distinct CDR3 sequences, over 20% of them seen only once. The data were taken from a study of T-cell memory formation after mild COVID-19. Study observations and caveats: Clones shrinking between day 15 and 85 showed a balanced CD4/CD8 split, and those that grew later tilted toward CD4+.

Germline V gene data show CDR1 as SNHLY and CDR2 as FYNNEI. V lost 6 bases and J 5 bases, leaving 14 bases between the germline ends. This CDR3 comprises 13 residues. The chain joins TRBV2 to TRBJ2-7; D may be TRBD1 (6 bases). The TCR was taken from an adult woman who had mild COVID-19 (a few samples of this study predate the infection). Cell type and time point are not known. Sequencing was performed on PBMCs or a T cell subset sorted from them (not recorded which). The CDR3 loop reads CASRVTSGDEQYF. The CDR3 nucleotides are TGTGCCAGCAGGGTTACTTCAGGGGACGAGCAGTACTTC.